This T cell receptor (beta chain) was captured by sequencing in a study of blood T cells in healthy people across ages. CDR1 and CDR2 from the germline V gene are LGHNA and YSLEER. Trimming shortened V by 4 bases and J by 3 bases, and 13 bases separated the two germline ends. The CDR3 consists of 14 residues. This clonotype was seen a few times. Sample-barcoded 5' priming and a J-beta primer mix drove a second PCR of about 6 to 12 cycles. Each CDR3 protein gets one entry after TCRdb re-called the 5' RACE reads with MiXCR. This table holds 540,000 or so distinct CDR3 sequences, more than 20% found once. These same records also appear under a second study, on T cells of mothers and their children.

The specimen was blood. The chain combines TRBV4-3 with TRBJ2-7, with no clear D. This clonotype was obtained from a boy aged 5 to 17 in good health. The CDR3 sequence is CASSLGHFDYEQYF. The CDR3 nucleotides are TGCGCCAGCAGCCTAGGGCACTTTGACTACGAGCAGTACTTC.